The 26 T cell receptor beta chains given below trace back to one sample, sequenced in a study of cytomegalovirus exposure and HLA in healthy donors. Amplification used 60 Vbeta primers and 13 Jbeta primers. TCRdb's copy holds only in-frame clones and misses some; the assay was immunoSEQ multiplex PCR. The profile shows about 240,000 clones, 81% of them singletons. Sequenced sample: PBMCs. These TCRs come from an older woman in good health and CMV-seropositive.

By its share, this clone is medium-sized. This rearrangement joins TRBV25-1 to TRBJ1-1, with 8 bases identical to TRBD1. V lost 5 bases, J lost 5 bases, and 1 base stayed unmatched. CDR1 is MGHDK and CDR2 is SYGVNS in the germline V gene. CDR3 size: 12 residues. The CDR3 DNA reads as TGTGCCAGCAGTACAGGGGGGACTGAAGCTTTCTTT. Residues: CASSTGGTEAFF.

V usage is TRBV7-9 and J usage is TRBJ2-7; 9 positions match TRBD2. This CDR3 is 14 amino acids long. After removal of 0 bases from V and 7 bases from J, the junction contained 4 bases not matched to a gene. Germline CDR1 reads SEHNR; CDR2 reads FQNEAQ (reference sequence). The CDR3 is CASSLASAGGEQYF. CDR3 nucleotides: TGTGCCAGCAGCTTAGCGTCTGCGGGAGGGGAGCAGTACTTC.

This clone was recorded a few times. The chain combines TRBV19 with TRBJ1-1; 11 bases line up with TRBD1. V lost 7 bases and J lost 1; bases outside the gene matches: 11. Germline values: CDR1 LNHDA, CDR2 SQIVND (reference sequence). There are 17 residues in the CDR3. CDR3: CASITGQGARRNTEAFF. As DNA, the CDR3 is TGTGCCAGTATAACAGGACAGGGGGCGCGGAGGAACACTGAAGCTTTCTTT. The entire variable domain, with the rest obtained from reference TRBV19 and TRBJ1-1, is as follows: DGGITQSPKYLFRKEGQNVTLSCEQNLNHDAMYWYRQDPGQGLRLIYYSQIVNDFQKGDIAEGYSVSREKKESFPLTVTSAQKNPTAFYLCASITGQGARRNTEAFFGQGTRLTVV.

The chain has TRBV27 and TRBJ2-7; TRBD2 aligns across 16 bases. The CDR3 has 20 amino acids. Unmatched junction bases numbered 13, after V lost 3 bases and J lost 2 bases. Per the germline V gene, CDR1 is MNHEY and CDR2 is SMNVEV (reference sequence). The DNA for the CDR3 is TGTGCCAGCAGTTTGCTACCTCCGGGACTAGCGGGAGGGCCGGCCTACGAGCAGTACTTC. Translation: CASSLLPPGLAGGPAYEQYF.

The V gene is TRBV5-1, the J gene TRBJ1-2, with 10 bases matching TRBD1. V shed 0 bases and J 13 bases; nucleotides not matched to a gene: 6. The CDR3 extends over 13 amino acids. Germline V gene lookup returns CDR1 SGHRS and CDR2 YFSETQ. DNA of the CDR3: TGCGCCAGCAGCTTGGCAGGACAGGGGGGTGTCACCTTC. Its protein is CASSLAGQGGVTF. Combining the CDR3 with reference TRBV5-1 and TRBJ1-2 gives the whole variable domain KAGVTQTPRYLIKTRGQQVTLSCSPISGHRSVSWYQQTPGQGLQFLFEYFSETQRNKGNFPGRFSGRQFSNSRSEMNVSTLELGDSALYLCASSLAGQGGVTFGSGTRLTVV.

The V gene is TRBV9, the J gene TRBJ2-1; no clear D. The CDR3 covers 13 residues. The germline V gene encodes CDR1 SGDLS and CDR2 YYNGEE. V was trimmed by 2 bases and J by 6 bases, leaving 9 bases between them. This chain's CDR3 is CASSVSELNEQFF. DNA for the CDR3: TGTGCCAGCAGCGTTTCCGAGCTCAATGAGCAGTTCTTC.

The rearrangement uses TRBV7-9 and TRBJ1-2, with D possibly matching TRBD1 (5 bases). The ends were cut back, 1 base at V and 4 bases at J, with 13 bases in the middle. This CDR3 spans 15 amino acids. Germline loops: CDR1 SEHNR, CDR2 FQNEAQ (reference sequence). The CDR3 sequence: CASSLGSTETYGYTF. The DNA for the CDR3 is TGTGCCAGCAGCTTAGGTTCGACAGAAACCTATGGCTACACCTTC.

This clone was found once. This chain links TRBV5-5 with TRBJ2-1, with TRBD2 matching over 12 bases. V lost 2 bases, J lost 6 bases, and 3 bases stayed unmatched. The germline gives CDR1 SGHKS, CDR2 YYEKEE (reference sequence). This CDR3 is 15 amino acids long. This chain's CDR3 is CASSFGLAGFNEQFF. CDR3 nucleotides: TGTGCCAGCAGCTTTGGACTAGCGGGATTCAATGAGCAGTTCTTC.

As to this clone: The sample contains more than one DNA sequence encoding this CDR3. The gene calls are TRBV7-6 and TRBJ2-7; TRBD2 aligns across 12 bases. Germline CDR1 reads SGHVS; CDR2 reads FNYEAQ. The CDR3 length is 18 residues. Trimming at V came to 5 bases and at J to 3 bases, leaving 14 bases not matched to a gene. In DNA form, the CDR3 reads TGTGCCAGCAGCCCGGGGCTAGCGGGAGGGGAATCCTACTACGAGCAGTACTTC. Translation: CASSPGLAGGESYYEQYF.

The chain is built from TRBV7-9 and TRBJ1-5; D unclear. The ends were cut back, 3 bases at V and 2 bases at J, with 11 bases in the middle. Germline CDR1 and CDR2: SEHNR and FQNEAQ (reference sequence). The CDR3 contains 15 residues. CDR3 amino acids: CASSFAGGGNQPQHF. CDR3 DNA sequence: TGTGCCAGCAGCTTCGCAGGCGGGGGCAATCAGCCCCAGCATTTT.

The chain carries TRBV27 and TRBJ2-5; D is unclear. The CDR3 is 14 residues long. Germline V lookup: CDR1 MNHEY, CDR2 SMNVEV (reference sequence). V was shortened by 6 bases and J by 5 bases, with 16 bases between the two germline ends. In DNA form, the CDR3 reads TGTGCCAGCAGACTGGGCGTGGCTGGTGAGACCCAGTACTTC. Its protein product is CASRLGVAGETQYF.

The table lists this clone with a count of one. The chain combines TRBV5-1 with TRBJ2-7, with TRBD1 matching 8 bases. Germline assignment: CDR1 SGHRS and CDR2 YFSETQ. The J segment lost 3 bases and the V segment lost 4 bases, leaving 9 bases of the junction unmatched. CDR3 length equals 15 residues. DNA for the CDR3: TGCGCCAGCAGCAACTACCGTGACAGGGGCTACGAGCAGTACTTC. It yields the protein CASSNYRDRGYEQYF.

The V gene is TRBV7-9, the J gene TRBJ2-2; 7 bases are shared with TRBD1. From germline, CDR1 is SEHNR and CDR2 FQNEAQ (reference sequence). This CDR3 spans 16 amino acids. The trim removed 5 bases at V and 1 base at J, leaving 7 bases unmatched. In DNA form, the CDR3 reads TGTGCCAGCAGCCTCCCGACAGGGATGAACACCGGGGAGCTGTTTTTT. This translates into CASSLPTGMNTGELFF. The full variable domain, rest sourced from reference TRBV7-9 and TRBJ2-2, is DTGVSQNPRHKITKRGQNVTFRCDPISEHNRLYWYRQTLGQGPEFLTYFQNEAQLEKSRLLSDRFSAERPKGSFSTLEIQRTEQGDSAMYLCASSLPTGMNTGELFFGEGSRLTVL.

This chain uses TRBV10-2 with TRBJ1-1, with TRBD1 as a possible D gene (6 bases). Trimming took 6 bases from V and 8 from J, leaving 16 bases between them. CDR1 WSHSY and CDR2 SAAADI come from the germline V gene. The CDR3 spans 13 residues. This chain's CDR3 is CASRGSGRGEAFF. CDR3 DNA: TGCGCCAGCAGGGGGTCAGGGAGGGGGGAAGCTTTCTTT.

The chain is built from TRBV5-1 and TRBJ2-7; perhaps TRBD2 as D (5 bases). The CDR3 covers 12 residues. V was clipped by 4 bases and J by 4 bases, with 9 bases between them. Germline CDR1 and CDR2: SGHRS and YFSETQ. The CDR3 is CASSAPGYEQYF. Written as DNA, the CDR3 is TGCGCCAGCAGCGCACCGGGGTACGAGCAGTACTTC.

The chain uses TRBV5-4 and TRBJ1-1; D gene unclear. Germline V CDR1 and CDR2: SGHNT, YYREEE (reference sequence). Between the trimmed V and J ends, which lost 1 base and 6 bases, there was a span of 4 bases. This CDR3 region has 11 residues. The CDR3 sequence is CASSLFSEAFF. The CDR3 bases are TGTGCCAGCAGCTTGTTCTCTGAAGCTTTCTTT.

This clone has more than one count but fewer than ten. The CDR3 nucleotides read TGTGCCAGCACCAAGGGACAGGGCCGTAACTATGGCTACACCTTC. It translates to CASTKGQGRNYGYTF. The J gene is TRBJ1-2, the V gene TRBV2; 9 bases map to TRBD1. The CDR3 runs to 15 residues. Losses at the gene ends were 7 bases for V and 1 base for J; bases not matched to a gene: 7. Germline CDR1 reads SNHLY; CDR2 reads FYNNEI.

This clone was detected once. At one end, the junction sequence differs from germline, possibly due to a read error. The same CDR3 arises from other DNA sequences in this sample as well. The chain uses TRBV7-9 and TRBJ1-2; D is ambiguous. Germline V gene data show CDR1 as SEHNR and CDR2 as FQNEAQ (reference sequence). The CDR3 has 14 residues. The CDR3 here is CASSLVRPGYGYTF. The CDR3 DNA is TGTGCCAGTAGCTTAGTTCGTCCGGGGTACGGCTACACCTTC.

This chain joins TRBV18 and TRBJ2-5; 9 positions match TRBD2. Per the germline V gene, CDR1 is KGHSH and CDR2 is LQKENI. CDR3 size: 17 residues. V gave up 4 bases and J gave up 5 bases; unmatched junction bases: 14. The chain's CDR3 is CASSHVTSGPWRETQYF. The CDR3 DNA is TGTGCCAGCTCACACGTGACTAGCGGCCCATGGCGGGAGACCCAGTACTTC.

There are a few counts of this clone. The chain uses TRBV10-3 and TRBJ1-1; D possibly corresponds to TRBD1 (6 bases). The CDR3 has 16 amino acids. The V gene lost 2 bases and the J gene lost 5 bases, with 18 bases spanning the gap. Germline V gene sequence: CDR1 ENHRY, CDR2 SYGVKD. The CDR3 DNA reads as TGTGCCATCAGTGAGCCAACCACAGGGAAGAAGACTGAAGCTTTCTTT. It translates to CAISEPTTGKKTEAFF.

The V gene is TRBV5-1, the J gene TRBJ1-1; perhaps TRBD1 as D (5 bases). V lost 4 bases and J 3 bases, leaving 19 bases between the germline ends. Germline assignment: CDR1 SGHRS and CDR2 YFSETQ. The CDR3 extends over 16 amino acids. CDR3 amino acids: CASSPSVGRGDTEAFF. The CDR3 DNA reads TGCGCCAGCAGCCCGAGCGTGGGGCGAGGAGACACTGAAGCTTTCTTT. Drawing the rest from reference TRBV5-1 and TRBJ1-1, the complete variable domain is KAGVTQTPRYLIKTRGQQVTLSCSPISGHRSVSWYQQTPGQGLQFLFEYFSETQRNKGNFPGRFSGRQFSNSRSEMNVSTLELGDSALYLCASSPSVGRGDTEAFFGQGTRLTVV.

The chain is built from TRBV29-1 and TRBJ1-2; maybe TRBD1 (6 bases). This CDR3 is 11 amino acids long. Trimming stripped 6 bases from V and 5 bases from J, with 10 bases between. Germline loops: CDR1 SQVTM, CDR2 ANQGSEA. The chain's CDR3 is CSVVQGYGYTF. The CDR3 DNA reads TGCAGCGTCGTACAGGGTTATGGCTACACCTTC.

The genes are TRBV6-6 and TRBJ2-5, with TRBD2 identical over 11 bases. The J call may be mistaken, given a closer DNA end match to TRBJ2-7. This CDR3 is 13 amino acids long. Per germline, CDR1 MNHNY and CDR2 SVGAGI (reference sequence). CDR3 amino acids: CASVAGGGNEQYF. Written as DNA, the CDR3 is TGTGCCAGCGTAGCGGGAGGGGGGAACGAGCAGTACTTC.

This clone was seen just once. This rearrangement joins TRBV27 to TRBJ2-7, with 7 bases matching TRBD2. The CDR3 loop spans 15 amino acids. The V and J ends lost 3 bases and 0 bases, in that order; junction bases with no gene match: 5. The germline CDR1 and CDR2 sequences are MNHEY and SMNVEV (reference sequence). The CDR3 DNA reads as TGTGCCAGCAGTTTCGGCGGGGGAAGCTCCTACGAGCAGTACTTC. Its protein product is CASSFGGGSSYEQYF.

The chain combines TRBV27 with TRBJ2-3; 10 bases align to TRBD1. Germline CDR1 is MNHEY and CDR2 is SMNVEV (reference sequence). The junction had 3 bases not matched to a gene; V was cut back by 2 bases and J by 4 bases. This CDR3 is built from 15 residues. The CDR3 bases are TGTGCCAGCAGTTTACCCGGGACAGGGGCAGATACGCAGTATTTT. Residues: CASSLPGTGADTQYF.

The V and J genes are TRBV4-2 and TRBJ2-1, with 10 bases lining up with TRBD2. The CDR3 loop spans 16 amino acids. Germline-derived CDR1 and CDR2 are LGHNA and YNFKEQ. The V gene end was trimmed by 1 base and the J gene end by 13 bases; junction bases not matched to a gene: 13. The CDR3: CASSQAVLAGPGYQFF. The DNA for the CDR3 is TGTGCCAGCAGCCAAGCGGTACTAGCGGGACCTGGGTACCAGTTCTTC.